This TCR beta chain was retrieved from a study of graft-versus-host responses after intestinal transplantation. Turning to the study itself: Following induction with anti-thymocyte globulin, all recipients were given tacrolimus and steroids for three to four years.

Using immunoSEQ multiplex PCR, the repertoire was profiled, and TCRdb retains in-frame clones only, with some absent. The data contain approximately 70,000 clones, around 90% of them singletons. This clone appeared once. Germline V gene data show CDR1 as SGHAT and CDR2 as FQNNGV. The CDR3 has 12 residues. The germline V and J ends were trimmed by 4 bases and 6 bases, with 7 bases remaining between them. The source is a human patient who received an intestinal transplant, so some T cells may come from the graft donor. Source: bone marrow, taken almost 750 days after intestinal transplantation. The chain uses TRBV11-2 and TRBJ2-1; D might be TRBD2 (5 bases). CDR3 sequence reads: CASSYRGNEQFF. The CDR3, as DNA: TGTGCCAGCAGCTACCGGGGCAATGAGCAGTTCTTC.